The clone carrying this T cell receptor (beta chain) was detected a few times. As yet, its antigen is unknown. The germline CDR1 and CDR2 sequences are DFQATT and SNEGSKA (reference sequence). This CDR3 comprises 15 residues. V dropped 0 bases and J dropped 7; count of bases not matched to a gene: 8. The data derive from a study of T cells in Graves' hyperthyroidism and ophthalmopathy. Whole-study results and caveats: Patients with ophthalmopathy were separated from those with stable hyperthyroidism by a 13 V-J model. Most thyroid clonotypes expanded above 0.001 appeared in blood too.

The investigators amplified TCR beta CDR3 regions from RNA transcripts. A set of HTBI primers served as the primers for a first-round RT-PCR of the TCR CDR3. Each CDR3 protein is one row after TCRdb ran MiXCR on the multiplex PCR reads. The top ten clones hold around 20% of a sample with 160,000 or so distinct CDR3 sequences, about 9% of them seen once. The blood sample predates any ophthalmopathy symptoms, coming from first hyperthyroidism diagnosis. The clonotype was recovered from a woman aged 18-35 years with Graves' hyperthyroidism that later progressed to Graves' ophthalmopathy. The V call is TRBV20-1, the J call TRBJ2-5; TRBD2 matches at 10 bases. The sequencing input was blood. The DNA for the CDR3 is TGCAGTGCTAGAGATACTAGCGGGGACAAGTTGACCCAGTACTTC. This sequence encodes CSARDTSGDKLTQYF.